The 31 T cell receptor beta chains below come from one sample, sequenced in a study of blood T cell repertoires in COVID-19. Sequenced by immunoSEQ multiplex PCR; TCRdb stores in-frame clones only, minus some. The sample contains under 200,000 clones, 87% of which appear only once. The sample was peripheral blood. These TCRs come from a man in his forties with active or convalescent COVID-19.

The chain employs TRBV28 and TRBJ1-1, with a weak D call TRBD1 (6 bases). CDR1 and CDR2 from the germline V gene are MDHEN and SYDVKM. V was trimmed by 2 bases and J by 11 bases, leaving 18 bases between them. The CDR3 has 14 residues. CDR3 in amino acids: CASSLGAGEDRAFF. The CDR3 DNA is TGTGCCAGCAGTTTAGGGGCAGGGGAAGATAGGGCTTTCTTT.

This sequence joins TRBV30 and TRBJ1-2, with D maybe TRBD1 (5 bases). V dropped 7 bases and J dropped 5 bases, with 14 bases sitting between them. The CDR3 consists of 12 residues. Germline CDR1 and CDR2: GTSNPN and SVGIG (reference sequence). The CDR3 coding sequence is TGTGCCTCGACTCTGGGGGGGTATGGCTACACCTTC. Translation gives CASTLGGYGYTF.

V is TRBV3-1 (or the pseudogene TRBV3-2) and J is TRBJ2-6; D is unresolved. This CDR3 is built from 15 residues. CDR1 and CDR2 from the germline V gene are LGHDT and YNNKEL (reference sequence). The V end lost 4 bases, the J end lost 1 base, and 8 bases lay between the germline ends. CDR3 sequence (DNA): TGTGCCAGCAGCCCCGTTTTGTCTGGGGCCAACGTCCTGACTTTC. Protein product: CASSPVLSGANVLTF.

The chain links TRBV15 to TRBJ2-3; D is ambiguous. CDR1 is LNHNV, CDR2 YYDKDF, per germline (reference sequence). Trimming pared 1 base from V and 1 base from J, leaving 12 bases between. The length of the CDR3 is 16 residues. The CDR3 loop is CATSRGLTSGTDTQYF. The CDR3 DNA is TGTGCCACCAGCAGAGGATTAACTTCGGGCACAGATACGCAGTATTTT.

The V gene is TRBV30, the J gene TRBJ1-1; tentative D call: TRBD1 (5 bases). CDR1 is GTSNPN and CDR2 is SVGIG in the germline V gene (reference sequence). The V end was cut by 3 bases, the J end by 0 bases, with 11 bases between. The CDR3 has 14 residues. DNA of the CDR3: TGTGCCTGGAGGAGAGACAGAATGAACACTGAAGCTTTCTTT. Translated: CAWRRDRMNTEAFF.

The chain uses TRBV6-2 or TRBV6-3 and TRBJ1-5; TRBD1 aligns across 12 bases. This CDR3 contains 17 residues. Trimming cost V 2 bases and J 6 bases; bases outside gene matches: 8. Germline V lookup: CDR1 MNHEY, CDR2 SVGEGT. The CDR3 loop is CASSYQVGQGALQPQHF. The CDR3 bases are TGTGCCAGCAGTTACCAGGTGGGACAGGGGGCACTTCAGCCCCAGCATTTT.

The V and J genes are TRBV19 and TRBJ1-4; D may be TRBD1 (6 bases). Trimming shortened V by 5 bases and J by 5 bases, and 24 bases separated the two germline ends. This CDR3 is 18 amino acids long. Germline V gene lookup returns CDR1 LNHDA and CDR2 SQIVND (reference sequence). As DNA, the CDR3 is TGTGCCAGTAGTCCGTACAGGGTGGATGTTCCGGGGAATGAAAAACTGTTTTTT. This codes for CASSPYRVDVPGNEKLFF.

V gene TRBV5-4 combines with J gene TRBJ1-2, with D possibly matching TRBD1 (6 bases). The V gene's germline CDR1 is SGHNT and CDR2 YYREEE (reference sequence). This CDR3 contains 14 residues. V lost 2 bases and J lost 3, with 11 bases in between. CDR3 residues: CASSFNRAYYGYTF. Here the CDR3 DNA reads TGTGCCAGCAGCTTCAACAGGGCCTACTATGGCTACACCTTC. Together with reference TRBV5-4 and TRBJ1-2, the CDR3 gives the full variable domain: ETGVTQSPTHLIKTRGQQVTLRCSSQSGHNTVSWYQQALGQGPQFIFQYYREEENGRGNFPPRFSGLQFPNYSSELNVNALELDDSALYLCASSFNRAYYGYTFGSGTRLTVV.

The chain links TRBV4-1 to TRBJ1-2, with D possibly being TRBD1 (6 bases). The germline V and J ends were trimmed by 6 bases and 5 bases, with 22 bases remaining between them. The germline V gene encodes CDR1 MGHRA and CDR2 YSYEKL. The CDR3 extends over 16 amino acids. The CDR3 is CASRPISAGAGYGYTF. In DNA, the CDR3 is TGCGCCAGCAGGCCTATATCCGCGGGGGCGGGTTATGGCTACACCTTC.

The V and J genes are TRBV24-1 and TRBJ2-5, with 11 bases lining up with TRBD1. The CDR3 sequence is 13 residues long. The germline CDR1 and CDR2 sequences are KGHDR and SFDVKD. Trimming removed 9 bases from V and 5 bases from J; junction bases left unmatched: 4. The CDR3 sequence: CATSGQGEETQYF. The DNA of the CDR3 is TGTGCCACCTCGGGACAGGGGGAGGAGACCCAGTACTTC.

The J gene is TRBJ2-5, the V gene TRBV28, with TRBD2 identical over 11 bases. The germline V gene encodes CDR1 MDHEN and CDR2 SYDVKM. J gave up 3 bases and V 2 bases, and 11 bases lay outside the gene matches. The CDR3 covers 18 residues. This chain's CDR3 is CASSLTGLAGVIEETQYF. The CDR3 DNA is TGTGCCAGCAGTTTAACAGGACTAGCGGGTGTGATAGAAGAGACCCAGTACTTC.

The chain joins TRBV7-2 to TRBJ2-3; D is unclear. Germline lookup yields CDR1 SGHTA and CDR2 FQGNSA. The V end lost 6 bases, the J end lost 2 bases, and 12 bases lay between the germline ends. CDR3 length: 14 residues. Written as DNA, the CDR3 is TGTGCCAGCAGTGAGCCTTTCCCCACAGATACGCAGTATTTT. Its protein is CASSEPFPTDTQYF.

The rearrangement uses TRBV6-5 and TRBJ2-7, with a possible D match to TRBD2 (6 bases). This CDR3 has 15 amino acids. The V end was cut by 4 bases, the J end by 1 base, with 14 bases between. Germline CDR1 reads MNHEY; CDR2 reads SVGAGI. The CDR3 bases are TGTGCCAGCAGTTCCGGGACGGGGACTTCCTACGAGCAGTACTTC. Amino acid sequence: CASSSGTGTSYEQYF.

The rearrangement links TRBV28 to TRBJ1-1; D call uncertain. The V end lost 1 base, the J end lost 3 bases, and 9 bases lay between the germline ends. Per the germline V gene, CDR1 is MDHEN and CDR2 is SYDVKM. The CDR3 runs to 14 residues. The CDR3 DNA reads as TGTGCCAGCAGTTTATCGGGTCGGTACACTGAAGCTTTCTTT. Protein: CASSLSGRYTEAFF.

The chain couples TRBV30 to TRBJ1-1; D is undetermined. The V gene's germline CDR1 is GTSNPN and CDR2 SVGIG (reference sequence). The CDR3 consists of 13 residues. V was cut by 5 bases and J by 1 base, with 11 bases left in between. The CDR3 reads CAWGWAENTEAFF. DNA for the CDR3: TGTGCCTGGGGTTGGGCAGAGAACACTGAAGCTTTCTTT.

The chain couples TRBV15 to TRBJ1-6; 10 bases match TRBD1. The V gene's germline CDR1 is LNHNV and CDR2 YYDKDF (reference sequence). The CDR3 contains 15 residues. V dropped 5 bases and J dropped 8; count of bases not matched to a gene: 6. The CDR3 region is CATSRPGTGDSPLHF. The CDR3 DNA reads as TGTGCCACCAGCCGTCCCGGGACAGGGGATTCACCCCTCCACTTT.

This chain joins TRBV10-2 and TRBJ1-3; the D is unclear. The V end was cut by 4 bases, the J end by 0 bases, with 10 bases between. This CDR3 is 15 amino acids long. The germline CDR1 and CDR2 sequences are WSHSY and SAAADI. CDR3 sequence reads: CASSAEHLSGNTIYF. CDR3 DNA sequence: TGCGCCAGCAGTGCGGAGCACCTCTCTGGAAACACCATATATTTT.

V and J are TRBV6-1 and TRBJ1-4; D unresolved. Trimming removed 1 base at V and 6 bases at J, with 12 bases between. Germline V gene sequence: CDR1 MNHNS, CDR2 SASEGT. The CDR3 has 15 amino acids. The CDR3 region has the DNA TGTGCCAGCAGTGAAGGGGAGGGTGGGGATGAAAAACTGTTTTTT. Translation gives CASSEGEGGDEKLFF.

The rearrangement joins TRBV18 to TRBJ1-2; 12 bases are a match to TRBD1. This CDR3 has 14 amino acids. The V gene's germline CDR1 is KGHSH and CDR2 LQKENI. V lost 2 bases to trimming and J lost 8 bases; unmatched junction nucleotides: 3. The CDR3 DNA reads TGTGCCAGCTCACCAACAGGGACAGGGGGCGGCTACACCTTC. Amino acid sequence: CASSPTGTGGGYTF.

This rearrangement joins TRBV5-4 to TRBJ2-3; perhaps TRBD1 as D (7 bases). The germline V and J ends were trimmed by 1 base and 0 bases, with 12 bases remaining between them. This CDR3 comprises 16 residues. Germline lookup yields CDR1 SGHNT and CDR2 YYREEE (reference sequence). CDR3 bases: TGTGCCAGCAGCTTGTACTCAGGGGGGAGCACAGATACGCAGTATTTT. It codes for CASSLYSGGSTDTQYF.

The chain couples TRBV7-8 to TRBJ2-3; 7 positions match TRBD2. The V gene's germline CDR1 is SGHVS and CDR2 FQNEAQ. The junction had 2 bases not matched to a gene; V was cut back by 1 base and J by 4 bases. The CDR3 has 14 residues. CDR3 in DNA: TGTGCCAGCAGCTTAGTGGCGGGGGCAGATACGCAGTATTTT. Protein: CASSLVAGADTQYF.

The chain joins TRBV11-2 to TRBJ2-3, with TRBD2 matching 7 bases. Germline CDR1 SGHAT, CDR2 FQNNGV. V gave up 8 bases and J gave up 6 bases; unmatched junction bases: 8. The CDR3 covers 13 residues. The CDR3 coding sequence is TGTGCCAGCCATGAGCGGGGCCGGGATACGCAGTATTTT. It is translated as CASHERGRDTQYF.

The CDR3 DNA reads as TGTGCCAGCAGTTATCAGGGCGACTATGGCTACACCTTC. It codes for CASSYQGDYGYTF. The chain combines TRBV27 with TRBJ1-2, with D possibly being TRBD1 (5 bases). Germline V gene lookup returns CDR1 MNHEY and CDR2 SMNVEV (reference sequence). This CDR3 has 13 residues. The germline V and J ends were trimmed by 4 bases and 3 bases, with 9 bases remaining between them.

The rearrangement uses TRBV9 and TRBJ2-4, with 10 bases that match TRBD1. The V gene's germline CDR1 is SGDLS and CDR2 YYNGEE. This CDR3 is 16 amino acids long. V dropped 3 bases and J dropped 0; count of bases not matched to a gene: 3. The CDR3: CASSADRGLAKNIQYF. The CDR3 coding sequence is TGTGCCAGCAGCGCCGACAGGGGGCTAGCCAAAAACATTCAGTACTTC.

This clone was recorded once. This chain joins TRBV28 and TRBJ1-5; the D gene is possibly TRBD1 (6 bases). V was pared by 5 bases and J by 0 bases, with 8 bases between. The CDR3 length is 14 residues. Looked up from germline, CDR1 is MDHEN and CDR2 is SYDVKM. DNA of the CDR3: TGTGCCAGCAGTAGGGGGTATAGCAATCAGCCCCAGCATTTT. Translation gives CASSRGYSNQPQHF.

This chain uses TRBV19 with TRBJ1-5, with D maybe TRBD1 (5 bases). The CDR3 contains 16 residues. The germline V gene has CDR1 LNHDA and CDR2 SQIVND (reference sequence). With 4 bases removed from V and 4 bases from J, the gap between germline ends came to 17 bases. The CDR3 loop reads CASSRPGGGTNQPQHF. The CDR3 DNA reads TGTGCCAGTAGTAGGCCTGGTGGAGGGACTAATCAGCCCCAGCATTTT. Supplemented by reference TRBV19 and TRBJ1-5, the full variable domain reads DGGITQSPKYLFRKEGQNVTLSCEQNLNHDAMYWYRQDPGQGLRLIYYSQIVNDFQKGDIAEGYSVSREKKESFPLTVTSAQKNPTAFYLCASSRPGGGTNQPQHFGDGTRLSIL.

The CDR3 DNA reads TGCAGCGCGGGCGGTAAGGGACAGAAAGAGACCCAGTACTTC. It specifies CSAGGKGQKETQYF. The V gene is TRBV29-1, the J gene TRBJ2-5; 7 bases align to TRBD1. Germline V gene sequence: CDR1 SQVTM, CDR2 ANQGSEA. This CDR3 is built from 14 residues. The V and J ends lost 7 bases and 3 bases, in that order; junction bases with no gene match: 11.

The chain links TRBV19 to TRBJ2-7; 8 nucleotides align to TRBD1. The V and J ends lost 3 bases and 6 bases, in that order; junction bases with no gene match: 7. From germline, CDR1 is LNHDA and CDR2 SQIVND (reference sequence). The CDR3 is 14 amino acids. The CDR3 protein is CASSINRGSSEQYF. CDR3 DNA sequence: TGTGCCAGTAGTATCAACAGGGGGTCAAGCGAGCAGTACTTC.

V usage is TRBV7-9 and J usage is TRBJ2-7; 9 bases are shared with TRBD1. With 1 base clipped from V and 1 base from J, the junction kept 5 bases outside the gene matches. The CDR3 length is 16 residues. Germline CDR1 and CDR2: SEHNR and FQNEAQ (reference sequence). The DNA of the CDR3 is TGTGCCAGCAGCTTAGAACAGACAGGGGGTTCCTACGAGCAGTACTTC. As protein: CASSLEQTGGSYEQYF.

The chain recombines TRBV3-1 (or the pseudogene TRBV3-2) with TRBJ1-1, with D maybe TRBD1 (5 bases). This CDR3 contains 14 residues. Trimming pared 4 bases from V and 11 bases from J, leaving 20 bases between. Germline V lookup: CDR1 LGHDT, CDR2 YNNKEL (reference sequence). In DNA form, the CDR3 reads TGTGCCAGCAGCCCGGGGGGAGGGCGCGAAGAGGCTTTCTTT. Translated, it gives CASSPGGGREEAFF.

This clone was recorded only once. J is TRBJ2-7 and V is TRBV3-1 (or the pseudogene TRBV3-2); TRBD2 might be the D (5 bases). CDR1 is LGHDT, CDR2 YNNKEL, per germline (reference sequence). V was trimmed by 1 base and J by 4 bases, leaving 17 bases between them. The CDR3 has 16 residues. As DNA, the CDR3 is TGTGCCAGCAGCCAAGGTGGGTTCGGTAGAGGGTACGAGCAGTACTTC. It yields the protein CASSQGGFGRGYEQYF.